The rows below give T cell receptor beta chains drawn from one sample of a study of cytomegalovirus exposure and HLA in healthy donors. Profiled with immunoSEQ multiplex PCR; TCRdb holds only in-frame clones, not every one. The sample gives about 200,000 clones, 82% of which show up once; 1.5% to 2% is in the top ten. Input material: PBMCs. The receptors derive from a woman aged 18-29 years in good health and CMV-seronegative. Each CDR3 is given with its conserved first and last residue. The order of the fields is J gene, D gene, clone size, V gene, CDR3 DNA, CDR3 protein. D genes are given only for firm matches. A row's size may be missing; if present it is once, few, many or a size class.

TRBJ2-7 TRBD2 - TRBV14 TGTGCCAGCAGCCCCGGGGGGGCAGGGTACGAGCAGTACTTC CASSPGGAGYEQYF
TRBJ2-1 - - TRBV6-6 TGTGCCAGCAGTTACTTATCCGGGACAATGAATGAGCAGTTCTTC CASSYLSGTMNEQFF
TRBJ1-4 TRBD1 - TRBV19 TGTGCCAGTAGCGCAGGACAGGGTTATGAAAAACTGTTTTTT CASSAGQGYEKLFF
TRBJ2-2 TRBD2 few TRBV14 TGTGCCAGCAGCCCAGCGGGAGGGCCTTTTACCGGGGAGCTGTTTTTT CASSPAGGPFTGELFF
TRBJ2-2 TRBD1 - TRBV7-8 TGTGCCAGCAGCCGGGACAGCCTCTACGCCGGGGAGCTGTTTTTT CASSRDSLYAGELFF
TRBJ2-6 - - TRBV5-1 TGCGCCAGCAGCTTCAGGGGCAGTCCTACCTCTGGGGCCAACGTCCTGACTTTC CASSFRGSPTSGANVLTF
TRBJ2-2 - - TRBV6-5 TGTGCCAGCATGGGGGAGGTGGGCGGGGAGCTGTTTTTT CASMGEVGGELFF
TRBJ1-2 TRBD1 few TRBV5-8 TGTGCCAGCAGGCCCACAGGGGCCAACTATGGCTACACCTTC CASRPTGANYGYTF
TRBJ2-3 TRBD2 few TRBV5-1 TGCGCCAGCAAGCGGGGACTTAGCGGGACCGGCACAGATACGCAGTATTTT CASKRGLSGTGTDTQYF
TRBJ1-2 - - TRBV5-4 TGTGCCAGCAGCTTGGATCGGGGTTCCGTCTATGGCTACACCTTC CASSLDRGSVYGYTF
TRBJ1-1 TRBD1 - TRBV2 TGTGCCAGTGGCAGGGGGATTGGTGAAGCTTTCTTT CASGRGIGEAFF
TRBJ1-1 TRBD1 few TRBV6-1 TGTGCCAGGGACAGGGGGCTCGGGGCTGAAGCTTTCTTT CARDRGLGAEAFF
TRBJ1-6 - - TRBV9 TGTGCCAGCAGCGTAGGAGGGAATTCACCCCTCCACTTT CASSVGGNSPLHF
TRBJ2-7 - - TRBV21-1 TGTGCCAGCAGCCCAAACAGGGGCTCGCGGGACCCCCACTACGAGCAGTACTTC CASSPNRGSRDPHYEQYF
TRBJ2-7 TRBD2 - TRBV7-2 TGTGCCAGCAGCCCGCCCACTAGCGGGAGGGCCCACGAGCAGTACTTC CASSPPTSGRAHEQYF
TRBJ2-7 TRBD1 - TRBV11-3 TGTGCCAGCAGCCTTAAGGGCAGGGGGTTCTACGAGCAGTACTTC CASSLKGRGFYEQYF
TRBJ1-2 - - TRBV19 TGTGCCAGTAGTATTAGCCTCCACTATGGCTACACCTTC CASSISLHYGYTF
TRBJ2-7 - - TRBV4-3 TGCGCCAGCAGCCAAGATATGGGGCAGCCTGGCCCCTACGAGCAGTACTTC CASSQDMGQPGPYEQYF
TRBJ2-3 - - TRBV18 TGTGCCAGCTCCACACGGGTAGATACGCAGTATTTT CASSTRVDTQYF
TRBJ2-1 - - TRBV6-5 TGTGCCAGCAGTACCCTAACGGGGGTTTACAATGAGCAGTTCTTC CASSTLTGVYNEQFF
TRBJ2-3 TRBD2 - TRBV18 TGTGCCAGCTCACCGATGACTAGCGGGAGTCTGGGGACAGATACGCAGTATTTT CASSPMTSGSLGTDTQYF
TRBJ2-1 TRBD1 - TRBV6-1 TGTGCCAGCAGTCCCCGGACAGGGGGTAACAATGAGCAGTTCTTC CASSPRTGGNNEQFF